These 5 T cell receptor beta chains originate from one sample sequenced in a study of blood T cells in healthy people across ages. Alongside a J-beta primer mix, a sample-barcoded 5' primer served in a second PCR lasting roughly 7 to 12 cycles. TCRdb re-called the 5' RACE reads with MiXCR, one entry per CDR3 protein. The sample records around 500,000 distinct CDR3 sequences, 40% to 55% being singletons. Sequenced sample: blood. All receptors come from a man at least 80 years old in good health.

This clonotype was counted a few times. The rearrangement joins TRBV15 to TRBJ2-5, with 13 bases identical to TRBD2. The J call is in doubt because the DNA end fits TRBJ2-7 better. Germline V gene data show CDR1 as LNHNV and CDR2 as YYDKDF (reference sequence). This CDR3 contains 14 residues. Here the CDR3 reads CATSIGLAGVEQYF. In DNA, the CDR3 is TGTGCCACCAGCATCGGACTAGCGGGGGTCGAGCAGTACTTC.

V and J are TRBV29-1 and TRBJ2-7, with D possibly matching TRBD1 (5 bases). V lost 3 bases and J lost 2, with 20 bases in between. The CDR3 has 16 residues. CDR1 SQVTM and CDR2 ANQGSEA come from the germline V gene. The CDR3 spells CSVESHYSDSPYEQYF. The CDR3 DNA reads TGCAGCGTTGAGAGTCACTACAGTGACAGTCCCTACGAGCAGTACTTC.

This clonotype was detected a few times. The chain uses TRBV4-3 and TRBJ2-1, with 8 positions matching TRBD2. The CDR3 runs 16 residues. J lost 6 bases, V lost 0 bases, and 7 bases had no gene match. Germline-derived CDR1 and CDR2 are LGHNA and YSLEER. CDR3 region: CASSQENGRALNEQFF. CDR3 in DNA: TGCGCCAGCAGCCAAGAGAACGGGAGGGCCCTCAATGAGCAGTTCTTC.

The chain couples TRBV10-3 to TRBJ2-5; no firm D call. The V end lost 6 bases, the J end lost 4 bases, and 18 bases lay between the germline ends. CDR1 and CDR2 from the germline V gene are ENHRY and SYGVKD. This CDR3 comprises 15 residues. The chain's CDR3 is CAISDAAATRETQYF. CDR3 in DNA: TGTGCCATCAGCGATGCAGCAGCCACCAGAGAGACCCAGTACTTC.

This clonotype was found a few times. The DNA of the CDR3 is TGTGCCACCTCGACAGGGCTAAACTACGAGCAGTACTTC. This gives the protein CATSTGLNYEQYF. The chain has TRBV28 and TRBJ2-7; 7 nucleotides line up with TRBD1. Unmatched junction bases numbered 9, after V lost 10 bases and J lost 3 bases. This CDR3 is 13 amino acids long. Germline loops: CDR1 MDHEN, CDR2 SYDVKM.